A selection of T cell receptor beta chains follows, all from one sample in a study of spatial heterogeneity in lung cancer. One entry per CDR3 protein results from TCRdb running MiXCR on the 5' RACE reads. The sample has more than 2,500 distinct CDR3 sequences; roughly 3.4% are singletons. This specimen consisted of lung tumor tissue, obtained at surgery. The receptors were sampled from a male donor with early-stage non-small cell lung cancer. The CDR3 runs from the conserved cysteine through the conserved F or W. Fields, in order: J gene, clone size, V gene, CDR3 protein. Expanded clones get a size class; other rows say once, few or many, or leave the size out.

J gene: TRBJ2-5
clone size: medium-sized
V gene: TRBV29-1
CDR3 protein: CSVRALQETQYF

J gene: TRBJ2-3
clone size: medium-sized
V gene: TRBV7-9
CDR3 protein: CASSSPGGGDTQYF

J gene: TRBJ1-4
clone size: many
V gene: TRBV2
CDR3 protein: CASSRGKGEKLFF

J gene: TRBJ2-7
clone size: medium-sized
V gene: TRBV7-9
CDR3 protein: CASSRQGPYEQYF

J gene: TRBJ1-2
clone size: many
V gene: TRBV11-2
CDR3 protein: CASSVAGPSYGYTF

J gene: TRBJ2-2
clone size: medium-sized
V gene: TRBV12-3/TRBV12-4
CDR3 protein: CAIHRGSNTGELFF

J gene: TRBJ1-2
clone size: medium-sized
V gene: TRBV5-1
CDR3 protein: CASSGGQGDVSGYTF

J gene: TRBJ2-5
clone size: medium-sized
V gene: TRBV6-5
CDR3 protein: CASSSGRGQETQYF

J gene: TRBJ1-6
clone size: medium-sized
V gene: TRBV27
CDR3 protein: CATREIDSPLHF

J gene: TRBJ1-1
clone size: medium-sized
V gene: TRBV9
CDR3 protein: CASSQGTGTEAFF

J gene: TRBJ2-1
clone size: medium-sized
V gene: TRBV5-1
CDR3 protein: CASSPGTTPGNEQFF

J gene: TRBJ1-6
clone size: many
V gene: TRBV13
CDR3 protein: CASSLGSSPLHF

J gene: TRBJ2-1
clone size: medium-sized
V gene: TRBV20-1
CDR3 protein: CSARSLGGGRSYNEQFF

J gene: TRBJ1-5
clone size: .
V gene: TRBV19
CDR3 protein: CASRPGQGASQPQHF

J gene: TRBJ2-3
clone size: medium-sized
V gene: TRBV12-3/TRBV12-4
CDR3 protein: CASRGRQGVTDTQYF

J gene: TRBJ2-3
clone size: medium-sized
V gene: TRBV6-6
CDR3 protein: CASSSPARSQDSTDTQYF

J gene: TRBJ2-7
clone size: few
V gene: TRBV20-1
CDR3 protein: CSATRDRLGPGYEQYF

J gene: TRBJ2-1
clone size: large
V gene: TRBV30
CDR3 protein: CAWSLVDNEQFF

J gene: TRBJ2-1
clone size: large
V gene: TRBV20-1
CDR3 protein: CSASGAGLFYNEQFF

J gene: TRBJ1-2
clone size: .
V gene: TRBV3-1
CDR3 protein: CASSQVRAFMLDGYTF

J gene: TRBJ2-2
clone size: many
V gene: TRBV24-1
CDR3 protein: CATSDLTTGKLFF

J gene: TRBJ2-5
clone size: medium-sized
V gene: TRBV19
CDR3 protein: CASSIDGQETQYF

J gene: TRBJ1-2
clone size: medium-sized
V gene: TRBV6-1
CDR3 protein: CASSSRTGNYGYTF

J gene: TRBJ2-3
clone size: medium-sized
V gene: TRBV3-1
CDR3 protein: CASSQRRDSTNTDTQYF

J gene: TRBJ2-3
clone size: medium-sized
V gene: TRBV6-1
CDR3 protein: CASNRLEDTQYF

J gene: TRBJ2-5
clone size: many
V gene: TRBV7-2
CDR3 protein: CASSLVGVAETQYF

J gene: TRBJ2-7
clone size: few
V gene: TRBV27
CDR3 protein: CASSSKVGGLWFQYEQYF

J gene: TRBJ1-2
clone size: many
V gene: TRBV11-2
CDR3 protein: CASSLDRETYGYTF

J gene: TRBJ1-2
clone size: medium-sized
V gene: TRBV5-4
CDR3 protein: CASSSYSESYGYTF

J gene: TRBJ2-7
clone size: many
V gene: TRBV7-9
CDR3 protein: CASSSNSGTGSLEQYF

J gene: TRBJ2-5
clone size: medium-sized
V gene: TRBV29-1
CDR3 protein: CSVREEWETQYF

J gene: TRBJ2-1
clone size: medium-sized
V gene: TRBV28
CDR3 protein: CASSLPGQYNEQFF

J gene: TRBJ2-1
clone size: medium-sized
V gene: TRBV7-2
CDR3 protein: CASSPDPSYNEQFF

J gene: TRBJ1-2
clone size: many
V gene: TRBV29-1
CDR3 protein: CSVQIWTQGEHTF

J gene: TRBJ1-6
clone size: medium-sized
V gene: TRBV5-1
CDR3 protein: CASSPDRANSPLHF

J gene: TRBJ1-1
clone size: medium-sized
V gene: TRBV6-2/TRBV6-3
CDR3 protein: CASSMGTGAFF

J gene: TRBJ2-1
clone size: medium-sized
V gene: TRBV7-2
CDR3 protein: CASSLGSGGGGEQFF

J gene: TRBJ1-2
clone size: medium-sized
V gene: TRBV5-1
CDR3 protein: CASSLEGDSAYTF

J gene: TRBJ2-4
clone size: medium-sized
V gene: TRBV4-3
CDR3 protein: CASSQPGQYIQYF

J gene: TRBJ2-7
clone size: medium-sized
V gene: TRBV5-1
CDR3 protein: CASSETVSYEQYF

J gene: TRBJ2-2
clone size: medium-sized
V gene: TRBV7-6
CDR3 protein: CASSPNKLRTGELFF

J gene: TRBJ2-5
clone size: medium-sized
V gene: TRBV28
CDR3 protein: CASSNGGRQETQYF

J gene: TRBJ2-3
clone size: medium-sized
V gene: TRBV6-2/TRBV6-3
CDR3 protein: CASSYGAGDTDTQYF

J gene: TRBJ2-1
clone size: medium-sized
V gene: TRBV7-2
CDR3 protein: CASSLASRGPYNEQFF

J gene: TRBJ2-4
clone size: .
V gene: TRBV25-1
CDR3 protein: CASRRTGMYIQYF

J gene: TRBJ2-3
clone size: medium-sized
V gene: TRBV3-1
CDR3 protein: CASSLQQGYTDTQYF

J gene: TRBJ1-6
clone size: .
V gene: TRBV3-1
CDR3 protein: CASSQGASPLHF

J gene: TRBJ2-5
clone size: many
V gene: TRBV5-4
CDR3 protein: CASSPNQETQYF

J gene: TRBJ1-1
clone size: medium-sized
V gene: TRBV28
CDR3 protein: CASSPGQLSQAFF

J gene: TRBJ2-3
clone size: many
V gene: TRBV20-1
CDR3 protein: CSARVSAGGSGTDTQYF

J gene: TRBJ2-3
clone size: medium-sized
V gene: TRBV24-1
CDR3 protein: CATSDTGQAADTQYF

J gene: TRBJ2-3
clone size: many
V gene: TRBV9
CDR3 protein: CASSPRGSGGPVLTDTQYF

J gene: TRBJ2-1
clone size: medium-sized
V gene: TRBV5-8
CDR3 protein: CASSFTLDEQFF

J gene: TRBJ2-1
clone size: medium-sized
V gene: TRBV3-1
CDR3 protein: CASSQGTGTYNEQFF

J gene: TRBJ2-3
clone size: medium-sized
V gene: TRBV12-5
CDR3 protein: CASGSGQSTDTQYF

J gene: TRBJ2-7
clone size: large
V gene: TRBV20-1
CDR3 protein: CSASLSSSYEQYF

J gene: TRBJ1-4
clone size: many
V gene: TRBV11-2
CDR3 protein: CASSFDYLGEKLFF